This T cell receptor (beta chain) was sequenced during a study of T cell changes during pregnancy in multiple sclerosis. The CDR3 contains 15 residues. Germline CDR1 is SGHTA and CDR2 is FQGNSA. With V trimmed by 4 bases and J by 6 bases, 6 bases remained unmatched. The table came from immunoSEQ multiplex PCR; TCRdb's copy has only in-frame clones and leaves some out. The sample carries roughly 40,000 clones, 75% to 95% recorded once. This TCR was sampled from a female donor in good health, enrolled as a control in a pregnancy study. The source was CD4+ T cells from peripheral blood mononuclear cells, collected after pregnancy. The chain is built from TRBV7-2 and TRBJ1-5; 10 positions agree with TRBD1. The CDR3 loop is CASSSPDRGGQPQHF. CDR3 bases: TGTGCCAGCAGCTCCCCGGACAGGGGGGGTCAGCCCCAGCATTTT.